This T cell receptor beta chain was sequenced in a study of cytomegalovirus exposure and HLA in healthy donors. With 60 Vbeta and 13 Jbeta primers, the PCR was carried out. Produced via immunoSEQ multiplex PCR; TCRdb's table is partial and in-frame only. The profile covers about 240,000 clones, with roughly four fifths appearing a single time and less than 9% taken by the ten largest. Germline CDR1 and CDR2: SGHDT and YYEEEE. Trimming left V 0 bases short and J 6 bases short, with 11 bases between. The CDR3 totals 14 residues. The J gene is TRBJ2-3, the V gene TRBV5-6; the D gene is possibly TRBD2 (6 bases). Specimen: PBMCs. The receptor comes from a woman in her sixties in good health and CMV-seropositive. The CDR3 nucleotides are TGTGCCAGCAGCTTGGTGACGGGACTTGATACGCAGTATTTT. Protein sequence: CASSLVTGLDTQYF.